This T cell receptor (beta chain) was documented in a study of brain T cells in children with intractable seizures. CDR1 and CDR2 (germline): KGHDR, SFDVKD. The CDR3 covers 14 residues. Trimming stripped 6 bases from V and 0 bases from J, with 8 bases between. Some clones are missing from TCRdb's copy, which holds only in-frame ones; the method was immunoSEQ multiplex PCR. Of 65,000 to 85,000 clones in the sample, more than 85% were seen once. Study-wide findings and caveats: Patients' HCMV serostatus was unknown; virus specificity rests on CDR3 similarity alone. Clones missing pre-surgery may reflect undersampling of that blood sample.

Surgery cases with the highest brain T cell transcript signatures were chosen for sequencing. Before surgery, patients took at least one anti-epileptic drug. In regard to this clone: Its antigen is as yet unknown.

Sample: peripheral blood, taken at surgery. The clonotype comes from a boy younger than two with tuberous sclerosis and intractable seizures. The V call is TRBV24-1, the J call TRBJ1-5; D remains unclear. The CDR3 loop reads CATSPDYSNQPQHF. The DNA for the CDR3 is TGTGCCACCAGTCCCGACTATAGCAATCAGCCCCAGCATTTT.